Listed below are T cell receptor beta chains from one sample, sequenced in a study of cytomegalovirus exposure and HLA in healthy donors. Assay used: immunoSEQ multiplex PCR; TCRdb lists only in-frame clones, some missing. The repertoire holds fewer than 120,000 clones, with approximately 78% as singletons. Material for sequencing was PBMCs. Source of these receptors: a woman under 40 in good health and CMV-seronegative. Each CDR3 is given without its conserved first and last residue.

v_call	cdr3_aa
TRBV7-8	ASSLTSGVYNEQF
TRBV7-6	ASSFQENQPQH
TRBV18	ASSQSRGGNTEAF
TRBV29-1	SVDVAGGPGIQY
TRBV29-1	SVIGGSVYEQF
TRBV7-9	ASSVTENPYEQY
TRBV9	ASGPGQGIYEQY
TRBV19	ASRRISTEAF
TRBV6-1	ASSELAGGPTDTQY
TRBV5-4	ASSWGRRTSGISEQY
TRBV5-8	ASSLVWGGKADTQY
TRBV28	ASSFGGEKLF
TRBV4-3	ASSHGGANTGELF
TRBV30	AWRERAIPGNEQF
TRBV6-1	ASSPGTGLNQPQH
TRBV5-1	ASRPDGAETQY
TRBV6-5	ASSRTGVFDEQF
TRBV19	ASSIRTQQPQH
TRBV18	ASSPRYTEAF
TRBV19	ASSIVPGGSYEQY
TRBV2	ASSRRTSATGELF
TRBV12-5	ASANATRPLSYNEQF
TRBV7-8	ASSLLSGLYEQY
TRBV5-6	ASSFVTSGSAQY
TRBV7-9	ASSWEDRGGTEAF
TRBV4-1	ASSLSGTSGDTQY
TRBV5-1	ASSRTAANTGELF
TRBV6-1	AITPGQLNTEAF
TRBV28	ASTRTAYNSPLH
TRBV15	ATSSREHYGYT
TRBV2	ASRGGNSPLH
TRBV6-6	ASSYLLAGGEQY
TRBV6-1	ASSEVTASYQPQH
TRBV4-2	ASSQVLGTTGYEQF
TRBV7-9	ASSLGAEGHSYEQY
TRBV5-6	ASSFSGFSYEQY
TRBV27	ASTVAGGFNEQF
TRBV7-9	ASTPQVGGENIQY
TRBV5-4	ASSLVGGGATDTQY
TRBV4-2	ASSQEGRLAGGTNTGELF
TRBV12-5	ASGVAGELEQF
TRBV7-2	ASSLGGAYGYT
TRBV7-2	ASSLSTGSGNTIY
TRBV15	ATSPVGGSYEQY
TRBV7-9	ASSATGYYGYT
TRBV11-2	ASSFQQGFNYGYT
TRBV28	ASSPGGVNIQY
TRBV25-1	ASSEFGATNEKLF
TRBV7-9	ASRPSLGTNSRLTDTQY
TRBV11-2	ASSLGRAQETQY
TRBV5-6	ASASRGASYGYT